The clone carrying this T cell receptor beta chain was picked up a small number of times. Profiling relied on immunoSEQ multiplex PCR, and the TCRdb table lists in-frame clones only, not all of them. The sample yields under 140,000 clones, 87% seen once. This record belongs to a study of blood T cell repertoires in COVID-19. CDR1 and CDR2 (germline): SNHLY, FYNNEI. This CDR3 contains 15 residues. The V and J ends lost 1 base and 13 bases respectively, with 20 bases between them. This receptor was obtained from a human donor in a cohort sampled during active COVID-19. Sequences were obtained from peripheral blood. The J gene is TRBJ1-5, the V gene TRBV2; D uncertain. CDR3 sequence reads: CASSEEQASSTPQHF. Here the CDR3 DNA reads TGTGCCAGCAGTGAAGAGCAGGCCAGCTCCACCCCTCAGCATTTT.